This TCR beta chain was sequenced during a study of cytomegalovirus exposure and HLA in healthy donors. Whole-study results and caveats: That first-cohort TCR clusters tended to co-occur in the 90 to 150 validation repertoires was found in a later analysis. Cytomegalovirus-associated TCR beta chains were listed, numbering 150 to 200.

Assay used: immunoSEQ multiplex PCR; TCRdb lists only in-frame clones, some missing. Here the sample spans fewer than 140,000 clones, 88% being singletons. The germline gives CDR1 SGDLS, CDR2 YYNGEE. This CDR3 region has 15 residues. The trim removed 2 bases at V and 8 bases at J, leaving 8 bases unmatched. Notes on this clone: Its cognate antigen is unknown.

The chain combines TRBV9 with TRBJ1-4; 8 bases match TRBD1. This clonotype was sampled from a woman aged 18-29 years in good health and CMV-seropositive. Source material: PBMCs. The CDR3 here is CASSVNQGAGEKLFF. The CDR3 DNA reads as TGTGCCAGCAGCGTCAACCAGGGGGCAGGAGAAAAACTGTTTTTT.